The 16 T cell receptor beta chains below come from one sample, sequenced in a study of beta chain features in type 1 diabetes. Their target antigens are unknown. The isolated RNA, all of it, was reverse transcribed, so expressed TCRB transcripts were what got sequenced. Sequenced by immunoSEQ multiplex PCR; TCRdb stores in-frame clones only, minus some. The sample has roughly 350,000 clones; 9.5% to 10% are singletons. Study observations and caveats: When Type 1 diabetes patients were examined, their TCRB CDR3s proved moderately but significantly shorter in all four CD4+ subsets.

The sequencing input was central memory CD4+ T cells from blood. The receptors were gathered from a young man with type 1 diabetes.

This clone was detected a few times. The chain links TRBV27 to TRBJ2-1; no definite D call. The CDR3 totals 14 residues. Trimming removed 8 bases at V and 0 bases at J, with 11 bases between. CDR1 and CDR2 from the germline V gene are MNHEY and SMNVEV (reference sequence). The CDR3 nucleotides read TGTGCCAGCGGCGTAAGGAACTCCTACAATGAGCAGTTCTTC. This gives the protein CASGVRNSYNEQFF.

There are a few counts of this clone. The chain recombines TRBV6-5 with TRBJ2-5, with D perhaps TRBD1 (6 bases). Germline V lookup: CDR1 MNHEY, CDR2 SVGAGI. The CDR3 covers 13 residues. V lost 10 bases and J lost 1, with 13 bases in between. This CDR3 is CAMHREPQETQYF. The CDR3 nucleotides are TGTGCCATGCACAGGGAACCCCAAGAGACCCAGTACTTC.

The genes are TRBV11-2 and TRBJ2-5; 7 bases align to TRBD2. TRBJ2-7 matches the DNA end more closely, so the J call is doubtful. The CDR3 runs to 13 residues. Germline-derived CDR1 and CDR2 are SGHAT and FQNNGV. CDR3 DNA: TGTGCCAGCAGTTTCAGCGGGGCCTACGAGCAGTACTTC. Translated, it gives CASSFSGAYEQYF.

In this sample, this clone turned up a few times. CDR3 residues: CASSRGDSNQPQHF. CDR3 nucleotides: TGTGCCAGTAGTAGAGGTGATAGCAATCAGCCCCAGCATTTT. The chain combines TRBV19 with TRBJ1-5; D gene ambiguous. This CDR3 is 14 amino acids long. The V end was cut by 4 bases, the J end by 0 bases, with 7 bases between. The germline V gene encodes CDR1 LNHDA and CDR2 SQIVND (reference sequence).

V and J are TRBV7-6 and TRBJ2-3, with D hard to call. V was shortened by 5 bases and J by 2 bases, with 11 bases between the two germline ends. The CDR3 loop spans 14 amino acids. CDR1 is SGHVS and CDR2 is FNYEAQ in the germline V gene. CDR3 loop: CASSRNSYTDTQYF. The CDR3 DNA reads as TGTGCCAGCAGCCGAAACTCCTACACAGATACGCAGTATTTT.

Points on this clone: This CDR3 is also generated by other DNA sequences in the sample. The CDR3 region has the DNA TGTGCCAGCAGCTTTCTCGATACGCAGTATTTT. This gives the protein CASSFLDTQYF. The chain couples TRBV7-9 to TRBJ2-3; D is unclear. CDR1 is SEHNR and CDR2 is FQNEAQ in the germline V gene (reference sequence). This CDR3 contains 11 residues. V lost 3 bases and J 6 bases, leaving 4 bases between the germline ends.

Notes on this clone: Other DNA sequences in this specimen translate into the identical CDR3. J is TRBJ1-2 and V is TRBV5-1; D is unresolved. The length of the CDR3 is 14 residues. In germline, CDR1 is SGHRS, CDR2 YFSETQ. V lost 0 bases and J 3 bases, leaving 9 bases between the germline ends. CDR3 nucleotide sequence: TGCGCCAGCAGCTTGGTGCCAGGTGACTATGGCTACACCTTC. As protein: CASSLVPGDYGYTF.

This clone was recorded many times. The rearrangement links TRBV5-4 to TRBJ2-1; D is uncertain. Trimming took off 1 base at V and 4 bases at J, with 6 bases between the two ends. This CDR3 has 13 amino acids. In germline, CDR1 is SGHNT, CDR2 YYREEE (reference sequence). In nucleotides, the CDR3 is TGTGCCAGCAGCTTGCGGGTTTACAATGAGCAGTTCTTC. Its translation: CASSLRVYNEQFF.

This clone turned up a few times. The chain employs TRBV7-9 and TRBJ2-1, with 9 bases lining up with TRBD2. The CDR3 loop spans 14 amino acids. J was trimmed by 16 bases and V by 3 bases; bases with no gene match: 13. In germline, CDR1 is SEHNR, CDR2 FQNEAQ (reference sequence). CDR3 DNA sequence: TGTGCCAGCAGCTTTGGCCGGCTAGCGGGGTTCGTATTCTTC. This encodes CASSFGRLAGFVFF.

In this sample, this clone turned up a few times. This chain connects TRBV6-5 to TRBJ2-7; D is possibly TRBD2 (5 bases). Germline-derived CDR1 and CDR2 are MNHEY and SVGAGI. The V and J ends lost 2 bases and 5 bases respectively, with 10 bases between them. There are 13 residues in the CDR3. In DNA form, the CDR3 reads TGTGCCAGCAGTTACAGGACTCGAGACGAGCAGTACTTC. Translation: CASSYRTRDEQYF.

Only a few counts were recorded for this clone. This chain joins TRBV28 and TRBJ1-5, with a tentative D call TRBD1 (6 bases). Germline CDR1 is MDHEN and CDR2 is SYDVKM. The CDR3 has 16 amino acids. Trimming pared 1 base from V and 1 base from J, leaving 11 bases between. CDR3 coding DNA: TGTGCCAGCAGTTTATCGACAGGCCTCAGCAATCAGCCCCAGCATTTT. As protein: CASSLSTGLSNQPQHF.

The chain recombines TRBV12-5 with TRBJ2-5; possibly TRBD1 or TRBD2 for D (5 bases each). Germline-derived CDR1 and CDR2 are LGHNT and FRNRAP. V lost 6 bases, J lost 4 bases, and 12 bases lay in between. There are 13 residues in the CDR3. The CDR3 DNA sequence: TGTGCTAGTGGCCGGGACCGCGGAGAGACCCAGTACTTC. The encoded protein is CASGRDRGETQYF.

The chain combines TRBV6-1 with TRBJ2-2, with D uncertain. V lost 1 base to trimming and J lost 5 bases, with 11 bases between them. This CDR3 is 15 amino acids long. Per the germline V gene, CDR1 is MNHNS and CDR2 is SASEGT. The CDR3 sequence: CASSEVGEGTGELFF. Written as DNA, the CDR3 is TGTGCCAGCAGTGAAGTCGGAGAAGGAACCGGGGAGCTGTTTTTT.

The rearrangement uses TRBV7-9 and TRBJ2-7, with 9 bases aligning to TRBD2. With 3 bases clipped from V and 7 bases from J, the junction kept 4 bases outside the gene matches. CDR3 length equals 13 residues. CDR1 is SEHNR, CDR2 FQNEAQ, per germline (reference sequence). Written as DNA, the CDR3 is TGTGCCAGCAGCTTCCTAGCGGGATATGAGCAGTACTTC. Residues: CASSFLAGYEQYF.

The rearrangement uses TRBV5-6 and TRBJ1-3; possibly TRBD1 for D (5 bases). Germline V lookup: CDR1 SGHDT, CDR2 YYEEEE. Trimming left V 4 bases short and J 0 bases short, with 14 bases between. The CDR3 runs to 16 residues. CDR3 nucleotides: TGTGCCAGCAGCCGCGGGACTGGGAACTCTGGAAACACCATATATTTT. It codes for CASSRGTGNSGNTIYF.

This clone was counted many times. The chain recombines TRBV14 with TRBJ1-1; D possibly corresponds to TRBD1 (5 bases). Germline V gene data show CDR1 as SGHDN and CDR2 as FVKESK. The CDR3 runs to 13 residues. Deletions cut 4 bases from V and 3 bases from J, with 9 bases between. The CDR3 DNA reads as TGTGCCAGCAGCCCAGGGCTGGACACTGAAGCTTTCTTT. This sequence encodes CASSPGLDTEAFF. The entire variable domain, with the rest obtained from reference TRBV14 and TRBJ1-1, is as follows: EAGVTQFPSHSVIEKGQTVTLRCDPISGHDNLYWYRRVMGKEIKFLLHFVKESKQDESGMPNNRFLAERTGGTYSTLKVQPAELEDSGVYFCASSPGLDTEAFFGQGTRLTVV.